This T cell receptor beta chain was profiled in a study of T cells after yellow fever vaccination. Study-wide results and caveats: FACS-sorted repertoires could harbor abundant contaminating bulk-population clonotypes. Reappearing after the booster were most of the clones from primary vaccination (roughly 95% CD4, approximately 88% CD8).

TCRdb reprocessed the 5' RACE reads with MiXCR, giving one entry per CDR3 protein. This sample has about 85,000 distinct CDR3 sequences, with 10% to 15% found just once. The CDR3 runs to 15 residues. Trimming cost V 7 bases and J 7 bases; bases outside gene matches: 12. Germline V lookup: CDR1 LNHDA, CDR2 SQIVND (reference sequence). Sequenced here: CD8+ T cells not binding an NS4B(214-222) dextramer, sorted from PBMCs, sampled less than 25 days after the first yellow fever vaccination. J is TRBJ2-1 and V is TRBV19, with 8 bases fitting TRBD2. This sequence was found in a man younger than 35 who received the YFV17D yellow fever vaccine. CDR3 DNA: TGTGCCAGTACCGCCCGGGAGGGGCACATAAATGAGCAGTTCTTC. It specifies CASTAREGHINEQFF.